This passage covers 3 T cell receptor beta chains from one sample sequenced in a study of cytomegalovirus exposure and HLA in healthy donors. The PCR was carried out with 60 Vbeta primers and 13 Jbeta primers. Method: immunoSEQ multiplex PCR; TCRdb's copy keeps in-frame clones and lacks some. The table shows about 200,000 clones, with around 84% occurring only once. The sequenced material came from PBMCs. The receptors were sampled from a woman aged 18-30 years in good health and CMV-seronegative.

This clone was counted between two and nine times. V gene TRBV19 combines with J gene TRBJ1-2; 12 nucleotides agree with TRBD1. The CDR3 is made up of 16 amino acids. V lost 4 bases to trimming and J lost 3 bases; unmatched junction nucleotides: 6. The germline V gene has CDR1 LNHDA and CDR2 SQIVND (reference sequence). CDR3 nucleotide sequence: TGTGCCAGTAGTACCTACGGGACAGGGGGCGACTATGGCTACACCTTC. Residues: CASSTYGTGGDYGYTF.

The J gene is TRBJ1-4, the V gene TRBV7-2; TRBD1 might be the D (5 bases). The germline V gene encodes CDR1 SGHTA and CDR2 FQGNSA. V lost 0 bases and J 8 bases, leaving 7 bases between the germline ends. The CDR3 extends over 13 amino acids. This CDR3 is CASSLAGGEKLFF. The DNA of the CDR3 is TGTGCCAGCAGCTTAGCGGGGGGGGAAAAACTGTTTTTT.

V is TRBV28 and J is TRBJ1-5; D gene unclear. The length of the CDR3 is 10 residues. The germline CDR1 and CDR2 sequences are MDHEN and SYDVKM. The V and J ends lost 4 bases and 7 bases respectively, with 2 bases between them. The CDR3 bases are TGTGCCAGCAGTTCACAGCCCCAGCATTTT. As protein: CASSSQPQHF.